This T cell receptor (beta chain) comes out of a study of cytomegalovirus exposure and HLA in healthy donors. Study at large: An analysis done earlier identified 100 million to 140 million unique TCR beta sequences from about 179 million T cells. Of about 400 genotyped donors, about 80% clustered with self-reported Caucasian donors.

Points from the study as a whole: When presence/absence was analysed, sequencing depth was taken to be roughly uniform across donors. TCR sequences were mostly rare, though some public TCRs occurred in many donors.

A remark on this clone: The antigen is not known. This same CDR3 is encoded by further DNA sequences in the sample.

It was with 60 Vbeta and 13 Jbeta primers that the PCR ran. Only in-frame clones appear in the TCRdb table, and some are missing; sequencing was by immunoSEQ multiplex PCR. This sample carries some 190,000 clones, around 80% of them seen once, and the ten largest clones take less than 2%. Sequences were obtained from PBMCs. The clonotype originates from a man between 18 and 29 years old in good health and CMV-seronegative.

DNA of the CDR3: TGCGCCAGCAGCTTGGGACTAGCGGGGGGGACAGATACGCAGTATTTT. Translating it yields CASSLGLAGGTDTQYF. The chain links TRBV5-1 to TRBJ2-3; 14 bases align to TRBD2. V was pared by 0 bases and J by 3 bases, with 0 bases of the junction left unmatched. CDR3 length: 16 amino acids. Germline loops: CDR1 SGHRS, CDR2 YFSETQ.